These 21 T cell receptor beta chains were sequenced from one sample in a study of early T cells in non-severe SARS-CoV-2 infection. TCRdb reprocessed the 5' RACE reads via MiXCR and lists one record per CDR3 protein. The sample includes 69,000 or so distinct CDR3 sequences, under 15% of them seen just once. Sequenced sample: whole blood. The receptors originated from an adult who was a healthcare worker with PCR-confirmed SARS-CoV-2 infection or an uninfected control (not recorded which).

This sequence joins TRBV7-9 and TRBJ1-3; D is undetermined. Germline lookup yields CDR1 SEHNR and CDR2 FQNEAQ (reference sequence). V lost 1 base and J 6 bases, leaving 1 base between the germline ends. CDR3 length: 11 amino acids. This chain's CDR3 is CASSLVNTIYF. The DNA for the CDR3 is TGTGCCAGCAGCTTAGTAAACACCATATATTTT.

This clonotype showed up many times. V and J are TRBV12-3 or TRBV12-4 and TRBJ2-5; the D call may be TRBD1 or TRBD2 (5 bases each). The CDR3 has 13 residues. V lost 5 bases to trimming and J lost 4 bases, with 11 bases between them. DNA for the CDR3: TGTGCCAGCAGTGGGGCCCGGGGAGAGACCCAGTACTTC. Translation: CASSGARGETQYF.

This clonotype was observed many times. The genes are TRBV27 and TRBJ2-6, with 10 nucleotides matching TRBD1. The CDR3 covers 18 residues. With 5 bases clipped from V and 0 bases from J, the junction kept 7 bases outside the gene matches. Looked up from germline, CDR1 is MNHEY and CDR2 is SMNVEV (reference sequence). CDR3 DNA: TGTGCCAGCAGTCCCCGGGACAGGGGAAGCTCTGGGGCCAACGTCCTGACTTTC. Protein product: CASSPRDRGSSGANVLTF.

This clonotype was seen ten or more times. The chain couples TRBV6-1 to TRBJ2-4, with 7 bases matching TRBD1. In germline, CDR1 is MNHNS, CDR2 SASEGT. There are 13 residues in the CDR3. Trimming cost V 8 bases and J 5 bases; bases outside gene matches: 6. CDR3 DNA: TGTGCCAGCCACAGGGGATTTGAAAACATTCAGTACTTC. Translation gives CASHRGFENIQYF.

Ten or more counts support this clonotype. The genes are TRBV5-1 and TRBJ2-6; D remains ambiguous. The CDR3 is 14 residues long. The germline V gene encodes CDR1 SGHRS and CDR2 YFSETQ. The V gene lost 4 bases and the J gene lost 1 base, with 6 bases spanning the gap. The CDR3 protein is CASSGLSGANVLTF. In DNA form, the CDR3 reads TGCGCCAGCAGCGGATTATCTGGGGCCAACGTCCTGACTTTC.

This clonotype was seen repeatedly, ten times or more. The rearrangement uses TRBV20-1 and TRBJ2-5; D call uncertain. Between the trimmed V and J ends, which lost 6 bases and 3 bases, there was a span of 11 bases. CDR1 DFQATT and CDR2 SNEGSKA come from the germline V gene (reference sequence). The CDR3 has 12 residues. In DNA, the CDR3 is TGCAGTGCCGCGAAACTAAAAGAGACCCAGTACTTC. The encoded protein is CSAAKLKETQYF.

This clonotype has at least ten counts. V usage is TRBV6-5 and J usage is TRBJ2-5; 7 bases are a match to TRBD1. This CDR3 has 14 residues. The germline gives CDR1 MNHEY, CDR2 SVGAGI. V shed 6 bases and J 6 bases; nucleotides not matched to a gene: 10. In DNA form, the CDR3 reads TGTGCCAGCAGGCGACAGGGACAGAGCAAGACCCAGTACTTC. This sequence encodes CASRRQGQSKTQYF.

CDR3 nucleotides: TGCAGCGTTGATATCGGTAACACCGGGGAGCTGTTTTTT. It codes for CSVDIGNTGELFF. This sequence joins TRBV29-1 and TRBJ2-2; no definite D call. The CDR3 is 13 amino acids. V was clipped by 3 bases and J by 2 bases, with 7 bases between them. The germline V gene has CDR1 SQVTM and CDR2 ANQGSEA.

This clonotype was seen ten or more times. This CDR3 is CASSSPGTGTDTQYF. The CDR3, as DNA: TGTGCCAGCAGTTCCCCCGGGACAGGGACAGATACGCAGTATTTT. The chain employs TRBV28 and TRBJ2-3; 9 positions match TRBD1. V gave up 4 bases and J gave up 3 bases; unmatched junction bases: 5. Germline assignment: CDR1 MDHEN and CDR2 SYDVKM. The CDR3 spans 15 residues.

The chain links TRBV7-3 to TRBJ2-1; D is ambiguous. V was shortened by 5 bases and J by 4 bases, with 15 bases between the two germline ends. The CDR3 is 15 residues long. Germline V lookup: CDR1 SGHTA, CDR2 FQGTGA. CDR3 sequence reads: CASSPSRARYNEQFF. Written as DNA, the CDR3 is TGTGCCAGCAGCCCCTCCCGGGCGCGGTACAATGAGCAGTTCTTC.

This clonotype was picked up many times. V is TRBV20-1 and J is TRBJ2-3; D is uncertain. V lost 6 bases and J lost 0, with 16 bases in between. This CDR3 is 15 amino acids long. Germline V CDR1 and CDR2: DFQATT, SNEGSKA (reference sequence). In nucleotides, the CDR3 is TGCAGTGCGCCCGAAGTGCGGACGAGCACAGATACGCAGTATTTT. Its protein is CSAPEVRTSTDTQYF.

This clonotype was seen ten or more times. The gene calls are TRBV6-1 and TRBJ1-4; 8 nucleotides agree with TRBD1. V dropped 3 bases and J dropped 13; count of bases not matched to a gene: 10. The CDR3 extends over 14 amino acids. CDR1 and CDR2 (germline): MNHNS, SASEGT. The DNA for the CDR3 is TGTGCCAGCAGTGAGCCCGGGGACAGGTTGACACTGTTTTTT. This codes for CASSEPGDRLTLFF.

This clonotype appeared many times. The chain recombines TRBV20-1 with TRBJ2-5; weak D call: TRBD1 (5 bases). V was clipped by 3 bases and J by 5 bases, with 13 bases between them. The length of the CDR3 is 13 residues. Germline CDR1 reads DFQATT; CDR2 reads SNEGSKA (reference sequence). In nucleotides, the CDR3 is TGCAGTGCTAGTGGGGCAGCCCCGGAGACCCAGTACTTC. Protein: CSASGAAPETQYF.

The V call is TRBV6-2 or TRBV6-3, the J call TRBJ1-1; D gene ambiguous. Germline V gene lookup returns CDR1 MNHEY and CDR2 SVGEGT. The CDR3 loop spans 14 amino acids. V lost 2 bases, J lost 0 bases, and 7 bases lay in between. The CDR3 DNA follows: TGTGCCAGCAGTTACGGCAGGCTGAACACTGAAGCTTTCTTT. Translation: CASSYGRLNTEAFF.

This clonotype was counted at least ten times. V is TRBV6-2 or TRBV6-3 and J is TRBJ2-1; no reliable D call. The CDR3 is 13 amino acids. The germline V gene encodes CDR1 MNHEY and CDR2 SVGEGT. Trimming shortened V by 9 bases and J by 6 bases, and 15 bases separated the two germline ends. CDR3 coding DNA: TGTGCCAGTGCTTTGACACGGATCAATGAGCAGTTCTTC. As protein: CASALTRINEQFF.

The chain combines TRBV5-1 with TRBJ2-3; D could derive from TRBD1 or TRBD2 (5 bases each). Trimming shortened V by 4 bases and J by 5 bases, and 11 bases separated the two germline ends. The germline V gene encodes CDR1 SGHRS and CDR2 YFSETQ. The CDR3 consists of 13 residues. CDR3 nucleotides: TGCGCCAGCAGCGGGACGGCTAAAGATACGCAGTATTTT. As protein: CASSGTAKDTQYF. Together with reference TRBV5-1 and TRBJ2-3, the CDR3 gives the full variable domain: KAGVTQTPRYLIKTRGQQVTLSCSPISGHRSVSWYQQTPGQGLQFLFEYFSETQRNKGNFPGRFSGRQFSNSRSEMNVSTLELGDSALYLCASSGTAKDTQYFGPGTRLTVL.

This clonotype was detected ten times or more. The chain employs TRBV29-1 and TRBJ2-3; 9 nucleotides match TRBD2. Germline V gives CDR1 SQVTM, CDR2 ANQGSEA. CDR3 length: 15 residues. V was pared by 5 bases and J by 2 bases, with 8 bases of the junction left unmatched. Here the CDR3 DNA reads TGCAGCGTTAACCTCCTAGCGGGAACCACAGATACGCAGTATTTT. It encodes CSVNLLAGTTDTQYF.

This clonotype came up many times. V usage is TRBV7-2 and J usage is TRBJ2-3; D possibly matches TRBD1 or TRBD2 (5 bases each). The CDR3 consists of 15 residues. Germline V gives CDR1 SGHTA, CDR2 FQGNSA. V was shortened by 0 bases and J by 2 bases, with 9 bases between the two germline ends. CDR3 in amino acids: CASSLAGPNTDTQYF. The CDR3 nucleotides are TGTGCCAGCAGCTTAGCGGGACCAAACACAGATACGCAGTATTTT.

In this sample, this clonotype turned up many times. The chain carries TRBV12-3 or TRBV12-4 and TRBJ1-1; D gene uncertain. This CDR3 contains 12 residues. Trimming removed 2 bases at V and 4 bases at J, with 5 bases between. The DNA of the CDR3 is TGTGCCAGCAGTTTATTGGGCACTGAAGCTTTCTTT. Translating gives CASSLLGTEAFF.

For the CDR3, the DNA is TGTGCCAGCAGCGTAGGCCCCGTCCCAGAAGCTTTCTTT. It specifies CASSVGPVPEAFF. The gene calls are TRBV9 and TRBJ1-1; D remains unclear. From germline, CDR1 is SGDLS and CDR2 YYNGEE. The CDR3 runs 13 residues. Deletions cut 0 bases from V and 8 bases from J, with 11 bases between. Complete variable domain (other parts from reference TRBV9 and TRBJ1-1): DSGVTQTPKHLITATGQRVTLRCSPRSGDLSVYWYQQSLDQGLQFLIQYYNGEERAKGNILERFSAQQFPDLHSELNLSSLELGDSALYFCASSVGPVPEAFFGQGTRLTVV.

In this sample, this clonotype turned up a few times. This CDR3 reads CASSLDNRVQPQHF. CDR3 nucleotide sequence: TGTGCCAGCAGCTTAGATAACAGGGTACAGCCCCAGCATTTT. The V gene is TRBV7-2, the J gene TRBJ1-5; D is possibly TRBD1 (6 bases). This CDR3 spans 14 amino acids. V was clipped by 1 base and J by 7 bases, with 11 bases between them. From germline, CDR1 is SGHTA and CDR2 FQGNSA. Together with reference TRBV7-2 and TRBJ1-5, the CDR3 gives the full variable domain: GAGVSQSPSNKVTEKGKDVELRCDPISGHTALYWYRQSLGQGLEFLIYFQGNSAPDKSGLPSDRFSAERTGGSVSTLTIQRTQQEDSAVYLCASSLDNRVQPQHFGDGTRLSIL.